A selection of T cell receptor beta chains follows, all from one sample in a study of blood T cell repertoires in COVID-19. Generated by immunoSEQ multiplex PCR, the TCRdb table keeps only in-frame clones and is missing some. The sample includes under 75,000 clones, roughly 70% seen only once; the top ten take more than 15%. The sequenced sample was peripheral blood. These receptors all stem from a woman aged 50 to 60 with active or convalescent COVID-19. The CDR3 runs from the conserved cysteine through the conserved F or W. D genes are given only for firm matches. Expanded clones get a size class; other rows say once, few or many, or leave the size out.

len: 16
j_gene: TRBJ2-2
abundance: .
v_gene: TRBV11-3
d_gene: TRBD1
CDR3aa: CASSLEPGQGTGELFF
CDR3nt: TGTGCCAGCAGCTTAGAACCGGGACAGGGGACCGGGGAGCTGTTTTTT

len: 16
j_gene: TRBJ1-1
abundance: .
v_gene: TRBV7-8
d_gene: .
CDR3aa: CASSLKRIRVGTEAFF
CDR3nt: TGTGCCAGCAGCTTAAAAAGGATCAGGGTGGGCACTGAAGCTTTCTTT

len: 11
j_gene: TRBJ2-7
abundance: .
v_gene: TRBV28
d_gene: .
CDR3aa: CASSSTYEQYF
CDR3nt: TGTGCCAGCAGTTCCACCTACGAGCAGTACTTC

len: 13
j_gene: TRBJ1-5
abundance: once
v_gene: TRBV4-1
d_gene: .
CDR3aa: CASSQDPNQPQHF
CDR3nt: TGCGCCAGCAGCCAAGACCCTAATCAGCCCCAGCATTTT

len: 14
j_gene: TRBJ1-3
abundance: .
v_gene: TRBV10-3
d_gene: TRBD1
CDR3aa: CAIRTTGSGNTIYF
CDR3nt: TGTGCCATCAGGACGACAGGGTCTGGAAACACCATATATTTT

len: 13
j_gene: TRBJ1-2
abundance: .
v_gene: TRBV19
d_gene: .
CDR3aa: CASSIAGGGGYTF
CDR3nt: TGTGCCAGTAGTATAGCTGGCGGTGGTGGCTACACCTTC

len: 14
j_gene: TRBJ1-2
abundance: few
v_gene: TRBV5-4
d_gene: TRBD1
CDR3aa: CASSFGQGGYGYTF
CDR3nt: TGTGCCAGCAGCTTCGGACAGGGCGGCTATGGCTACACCTTC

len: 16
j_gene: TRBJ2-5
abundance: .
v_gene: TRBV4-1
d_gene: TRBD1
CDR3aa: CASSHTFGTDQETQYF
CDR3nt: TGCGCCAGCAGCCATACGTTCGGGACAGATCAAGAGACCCAGTACTTC

len: 16
j_gene: TRBJ2-1
abundance: .
v_gene: TRBV7-2
d_gene: TRBD2
CDR3aa: CASSALAGGGHNEQFF
CDR3nt: TGTGCCAGCAGCGCCTTAGCGGGAGGGGGCCACAATGAGCAGTTCTTC

len: 16
j_gene: TRBJ2-3
abundance: .
v_gene: TRBV6-2/TRBV6-3
d_gene: TRBD2
CDR3aa: CASSYPEGTRTDTQYF
CDR3nt: TGTGCCAGCAGTTACCCGGAGGGGACTAGGACAGATACGCAGTATTTT

len: 13
j_gene: TRBJ2-2
abundance: .
v_gene: TRBV28
d_gene: .
CDR3aa: CASSRSNTGELFF
CDR3nt: TGTGCCAGCAGTCGGAGTAACACCGGGGAGCTGTTTTTT

len: 11
j_gene: TRBJ2-7
abundance: .
v_gene: TRBV7-2
d_gene: .
CDR3aa: CASSFYGEQYF
CDR3nt: TGTGCCAGCAGCTTTTACGGCGAGCAGTACTTC

len: 15
j_gene: TRBJ2-4
abundance: .
v_gene: TRBV5-1
d_gene: TRBD2
CDR3aa: CASNPGLGGKNIQYF
CDR3nt: TGCGCCAGCAACCCGGGACTAGGGGGCAAAAACATTCAGTACTTC

len: 17
j_gene: TRBJ1-2
abundance: few
v_gene: TRBV28
d_gene: TRBD1
CDR3aa: CASSLKGAAPRDYGYTF
CDR3nt: TGTGCCAGCAGTTTAAAGGGGGCAGCCCCACGGGATTATGGCTACACCTTC

len: 16
j_gene: TRBJ2-4
abundance: .
v_gene: TRBV12-2
d_gene: .
CDR3aa: CASRPISSLAKNIQYF
CDR3nt: TGTGCAAGTCGCCCGATTAGCAGTCTAGCCAAAAACATTCAGTACTTC

len: 13
j_gene: TRBJ2-1
abundance: .
v_gene: TRBV10-2
d_gene: .
CDR3aa: CASSGQLGNEQFF
CDR3nt: TGCGCCAGCAGTGGTCAACTAGGCAATGAGCAGTTCTTC

len: 13
j_gene: TRBJ2-7
abundance: .
v_gene: TRBV30
d_gene: TRBD2
CDR3aa: CAWGLAGSYEQYF
CDR3nt: TGTGCCTGGGGACTAGCGGGTTCCTACGAGCAGTACTTC

len: 13
j_gene: TRBJ2-3
abundance: .
v_gene: TRBV5-1
d_gene: .
CDR3aa: CASSLDQSDTQYF
CDR3nt: TGCGCCAGCAGCTTGGATCAGTCAGATACGCAGTATTTT